The rows below give T cell receptor beta chains drawn from one sample of a study of beta chain features in type 1 diabetes. Assay: immunoSEQ multiplex PCR; the TCRdb copy retains only in-frame clones and omits some. Altogether around 130,000 clones are present, around 8.8% being singletons, with the ten largest covering 0.65% to 0.75%. The specimen was central memory CD4+ T cells from blood. These receptors were collected from a man in his thirties or forties with type 1 diabetes. Each CDR3 is given with its conserved first and last residue. A D gene is named only where the DNA matches it firmly. Clone size is shown for a subset of rows, as once, few, many or a class of expanded clone.

D	V	size	J	DNA	CDR3
NA	TRBV29-1	NA	TRBJ2-5	TGCAGCGCGGGTTGGCAAGAGACCCAGTACTTC	CSAGWQETQYF
NA	TRBV18	NA	TRBJ1-1	TGTGCCAGCTCAGGGGGGGCAAACACTGAAGCTTTCTTT	CASSGGANTEAFF
NA	TRBV30	NA	TRBJ1-2	TGTGCCTGGAGTGTAGGCCAGGGAGGTGGCTACACCTTC	CAWSVGQGGGYTF
NA	TRBV18	NA	TRBJ2-1	TGTGCCAGCTCACCGGCCCCAGGGCGTTATTTGAATGAGCAGTTCTTC	CASSPAPGRYLNEQFF
NA	TRBV19	NA	TRBJ2-3	TGTGCCAGTAGGGACAGAAGCACAGATACGCAGTATTTT	CASRDRSTDTQYF
NA	TRBV18	few	TRBJ1-5	TGTGCCAGCTCCCCGGGTGGTGATCAGCCCCAGCATTTT	CASSPGGDQPQHF
TRBD1	TRBV7-9	few	TRBJ1-2	TGTGCCAGCAGCCAAACAGGGGATAATGGCTACACCTTC	CASSQTGDNGYTF
NA	TRBV18	NA	TRBJ2-2	TGTGCCAGCTCACGGGCGCAGTCGAACACCGGGGAGCTGTTTTTT	CASSRAQSNTGELFF
NA	TRBV9	NA	TRBJ2-5	TGTGCCAGCAGCGTAGGCGTTGAACAAGAGACCCAGTACTTC	CASSVGVEQETQYF
NA	TRBV9	many	TRBJ2-5	TGTGCCAGCAGCGTAGATGTAGCGGAAGAGACCCAGTACTTC	CASSVDVAEETQYF
NA	TRBV6-5	NA	TRBJ1-5	TGTGCCAGCAGTCCCGGACAGTTTCAAGGGCCCCAGCATTTT	CASSPGQFQGPQHF
NA	TRBV28	NA	TRBJ2-7	TGTGCCAGCAGCAAGGACACGAAAGCCTACGAGCAGTACTTC	CASSKDTKAYEQYF
NA	TRBV5-4	few	TRBJ1-2	TGTGCCAGCAGCTTGCGGGGGGCTGTGATCTATGGCTACACCTTC	CASSLRGAVIYGYTF
NA	TRBV28	few	TRBJ1-4	TGTGCCAGCAGTTCAGGGACTGCCGGTAGTGAAAAACTGTTTTTT	CASSSGTAGSEKLFF
TRBD2	TRBV7-9	NA	TRBJ2-7	TGTGCCAGCAGCCCGTCGGCGGGAGGCGAGCAGTACTTC	CASSPSAGGEQYF
NA	TRBV23-1	NA	TRBJ2-3	TGCGCCAGCAGTCAATCGGAATTTGAGGCAGATACGCAGTATTTT	CASSQSEFEADTQYF
TRBD2	TRBV7-3	few	TRBJ2-1	TGTGCCAGCAGCCGGGGGGAGTACAATGAGCAGTTCTTC	CASSRGEYNEQFF
NA	TRBV15	NA	TRBJ1-2	TGTGCCACCAGCAGAGATTTGACAGGCCGCTATGGCTACACCTTC	CATSRDLTGRYGYTF
NA	TRBV6-1	few	TRBJ2-5	TGTGCCAGCAGTCCCCCCTATTCCACGGGACAATACTTC	CASSPPYSTGQYF
NA	TRBV4-3	NA	TRBJ2-7	TGCGCCAGCAGCCAAGAATGGCCGGGACAAAGCTCCTACGAGCAGTACTTC	CASSQEWPGQSSYEQYF
NA	TRBV5-4	NA	TRBJ2-5	TGTGCCAGCAGCTTGGGAACGACGCGGGCCCTAGAGACCCAGTACTTC	CASSLGTTRALETQYF
TRBD2	TRBV18	NA	TRBJ2-1	TGTGCCAGCTCATCCGTGTCGGGGGGAGCGCAATATGAGCAGTTCTTC	CASSSVSGGAQYEQFF
NA	TRBV5-4	NA	TRBJ2-5	TGTGCCAGCAGCGTCTCAGGGGACAAAAAAGAGACCCAGTACTTC	CASSVSGDKKETQYF
NA	TRBV23-1	NA	TRBJ1-2	TGCGCCAGCAGTCATTCGGACTATGGCTACACCTTC	CASSHSDYGYTF
NA	TRBV15	NA	TRBJ1-1	TGTGCCACCAGCAGAGAACTTGAAGCTTTCTTT	CATSRELEAFF
TRBD2	TRBV4-2	NA	TRBJ2-3	TGTGCCAGCAGCCCGCGGGGGTCCCTCACAGATACGCAGTATTTT	CASSPRGSLTDTQYF
NA	TRBV19	NA	TRBJ1-5	TGTGCCAGTAGTCGCGGGGGGCCTCAGCCCCAGCATTTT	CASSRGGPQPQHF
TRBD1	TRBV7-9	few	TRBJ2-7	TGTGCCAGCAGCCGATTTTCGGGGACAGCATCCTCCTACGAGCAGTACTTC	CASSRFSGTASSYEQYF
TRBD2	TRBV7-6	few	TRBJ2-3	TGTGCCAGCAGCATGGGGACTAGCGGAACCACAGATACGCAGTATTTT	CASSMGTSGTTDTQYF
NA	TRBV18	once	TRBJ1-2	TGTGCCAGCTCCCGGAGTCGGGGAGAGTTTAACTATGGCTACACCTTC	CASSRSRGEFNYGYTF
NA	TRBV5-4	few	TRBJ2-2	TGTGCCAGCAGCCCGGACTACTTCAACACCGGGGAGCTGTTTTTT	CASSPDYFNTGELFF
NA	TRBV7-2	NA	TRBJ1-2	TGTGCCAGTCCAATCAGAGGCCACTATGGCTACACCTTC	CASPIRGHYGYTF